These 5 T cell receptor beta chains were all obtained from the same sample, sequenced in a study of technical replicates of blood from a few donors. Assay: immunoSEQ multiplex PCR; the TCRdb copy retains only in-frame clones and omits some. The table lists tens of thousands of clones, approximately 90% of them singletons. The specimen sequenced was T cells isolated from PBMCs. These receptor sequences come from a human donor in good health.

In nucleotides, the CDR3 is TGTGCCAGCGCGCCCCCATCCTACGAGCAGTACTTC. Protein sequence: CASAPPSYEQYF. J is TRBJ2-7 and V is TRBV28; D gene ambiguous. This CDR3 is 12 amino acids long. The V gene's germline CDR1 is MDHEN and CDR2 SYDVKM. Trimming took off 8 bases at V and 1 base at J, with 9 bases between the two ends.

This clone was observed once. The gene calls are TRBV25-1 and TRBJ2-5, with a possible D match to TRBD2 (5 bases). V lost 0 bases, J lost 7 bases, and 21 bases lay in between. Germline CDR1 and CDR2: MGHDK and SYGVNS. CDR3 length equals 17 residues. The CDR3 DNA sequence: TGTGCCAGCAGTGAATACTTTGTACGGGGAGATTCGGTGACCCAGTACTTC. This encodes CASSEYFVRGDSVTQYF.

This chain joins TRBV5-6 and TRBJ1-2, with TRBD1 identical over 7 bases. With V trimmed by 4 bases and J by 3 bases, 6 bases remained unmatched. Germline V gene sequence: CDR1 SGHDT, CDR2 YYEEEE. This CDR3 is 14 amino acids long. CDR3 protein: CASSQNRGYYGYTF. The CDR3 DNA sequence: TGTGCCAGCAGCCAGAACAGGGGCTACTATGGCTACACCTTC. Full variable domain (remainder filled in from reference TRBV5-6 and TRBJ1-2): DAGVTQSPTHLIKTRGQQVTLRCSPKSGHDTVSWYQQALGQGPQFIFQYYEEEERQRGNFPDRFSGHQFPNYSSELNVNALLLGDSALYLCASSQNRGYYGYTFGSGTRLTVV.

This clone came up once. The CDR3 DNA reads as TGTGCCAGCCGGGGGGACCAGCCCCAGCATTTT. Protein product: CASRGDQPQHF. The J gene is TRBJ1-5, the V gene TRBV2; D may be TRBD1 (5 bases). Germline-derived CDR1 and CDR2 are SNHLY and FYNNEI. The CDR3 length is 11 residues. V was cut by 8 bases and J by 7 bases, with 9 bases left in between.

The chain uses TRBV11-2 and TRBJ1-4; 7 positions agree with TRBD1. This CDR3 is 14 amino acids long. Germline V lookup: CDR1 SGHAT, CDR2 FQNNGV. J lost 5 bases, V lost 7 bases, and 7 bases had no gene match. Here the CDR3 DNA reads TGTGCCAGCAACTCGGGACAGTCGAATGAAAAACTGTTTTTT. Amino acids: CASNSGQSNEKLFF.